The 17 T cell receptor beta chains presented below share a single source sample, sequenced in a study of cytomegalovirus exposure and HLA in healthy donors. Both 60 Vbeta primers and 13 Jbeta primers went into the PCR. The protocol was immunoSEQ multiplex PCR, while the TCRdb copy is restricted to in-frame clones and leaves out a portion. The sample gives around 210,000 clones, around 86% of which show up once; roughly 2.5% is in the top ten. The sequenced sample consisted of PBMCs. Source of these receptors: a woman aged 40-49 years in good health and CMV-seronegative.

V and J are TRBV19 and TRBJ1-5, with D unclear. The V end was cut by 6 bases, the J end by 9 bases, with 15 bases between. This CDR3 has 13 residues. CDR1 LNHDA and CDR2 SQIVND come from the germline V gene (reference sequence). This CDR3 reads CASRLLDGSPQHF. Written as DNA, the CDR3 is TGTGCCAGTAGACTCCTAGATGGTTCGCCCCAGCATTTT. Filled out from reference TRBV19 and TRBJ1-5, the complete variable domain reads DGGITQSPKYLFRKEGQNVTLSCEQNLNHDAMYWYRQDPGQGLRLIYYSQIVNDFQKGDIAEGYSVSREKKESFPLTVTSAQKNPTAFYLCASRLLDGSPQHFGDGTRLSIL.

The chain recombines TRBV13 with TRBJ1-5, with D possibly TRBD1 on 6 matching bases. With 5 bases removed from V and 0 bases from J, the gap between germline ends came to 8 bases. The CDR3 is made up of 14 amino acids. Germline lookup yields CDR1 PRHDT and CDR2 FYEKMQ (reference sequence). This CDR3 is CASSEGGSNQPQHF. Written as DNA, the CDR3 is TGTGCCAGCAGCGAAGGGGGTAGCAATCAGCCCCAGCATTTT.

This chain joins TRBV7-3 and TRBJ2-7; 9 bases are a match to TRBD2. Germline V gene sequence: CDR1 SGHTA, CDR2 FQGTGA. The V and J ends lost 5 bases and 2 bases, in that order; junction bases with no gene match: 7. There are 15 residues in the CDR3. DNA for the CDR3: TGTGCCAGCAGCCTGGATCTAGCGGGGCCCTACGAGCAGTACTTC. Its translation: CASSLDLAGPYEQYF.

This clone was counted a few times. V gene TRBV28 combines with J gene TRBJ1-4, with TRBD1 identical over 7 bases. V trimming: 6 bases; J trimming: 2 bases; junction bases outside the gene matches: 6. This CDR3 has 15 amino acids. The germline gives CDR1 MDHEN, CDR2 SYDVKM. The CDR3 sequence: CASSSQGVTNEKLFF. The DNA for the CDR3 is TGTGCCAGCAGCTCCCAGGGGGTTACTAATGAAAAACTGTTTTTT.

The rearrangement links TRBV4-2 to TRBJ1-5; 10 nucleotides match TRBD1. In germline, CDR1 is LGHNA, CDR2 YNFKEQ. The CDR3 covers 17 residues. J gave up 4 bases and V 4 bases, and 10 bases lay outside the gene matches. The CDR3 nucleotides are TGTGCCAGCAGCCCCTCGGCCGCGGGACAGGGGAATCAGCCCCAGCATTTT. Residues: CASSPSAAGQGNQPQHF.

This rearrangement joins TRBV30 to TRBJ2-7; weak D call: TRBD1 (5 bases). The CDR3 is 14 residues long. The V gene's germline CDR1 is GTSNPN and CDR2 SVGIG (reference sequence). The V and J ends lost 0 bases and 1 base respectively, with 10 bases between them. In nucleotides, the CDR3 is TGTGCCTGGAGTGTACGGGCAGGGTCCTACGAGCAGTACTTC. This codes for CAWSVRAGSYEQYF.

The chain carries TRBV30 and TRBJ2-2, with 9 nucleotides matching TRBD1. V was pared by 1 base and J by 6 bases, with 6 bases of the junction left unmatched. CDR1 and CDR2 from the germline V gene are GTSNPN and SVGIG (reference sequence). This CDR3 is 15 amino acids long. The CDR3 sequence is CAWSAGQGRAGELFF. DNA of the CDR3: TGTGCCTGGAGTGCCGGACAGGGGCGGGCCGGGGAGCTGTTTTTT.

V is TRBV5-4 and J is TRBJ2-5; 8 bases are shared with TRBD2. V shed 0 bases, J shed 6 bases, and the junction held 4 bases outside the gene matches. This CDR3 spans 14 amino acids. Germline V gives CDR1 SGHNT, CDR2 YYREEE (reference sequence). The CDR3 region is CASSLAGGLQTQYF. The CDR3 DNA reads TGTGCCAGCAGCTTGGCGGGAGGGCTTCAGACCCAGTACTTC.

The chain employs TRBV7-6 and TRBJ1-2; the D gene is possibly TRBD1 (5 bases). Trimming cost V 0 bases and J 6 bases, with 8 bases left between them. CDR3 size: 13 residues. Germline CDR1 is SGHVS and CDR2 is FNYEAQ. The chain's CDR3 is CASSLAQGNGYTF. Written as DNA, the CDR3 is TGTGCCAGCAGCTTAGCCCAGGGCAATGGCTACACCTTC. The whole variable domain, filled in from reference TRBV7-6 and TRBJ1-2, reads GAGVSQSPRYKVTKRGQDVALRCDPISGHVSLYWYRQALGQGPEFLTYFNYEAQQDKSGLPNDRFSAERPEGSISTLTIQRTEQRDSAMYRCASSLAQGNGYTFGSGTRLTVV.

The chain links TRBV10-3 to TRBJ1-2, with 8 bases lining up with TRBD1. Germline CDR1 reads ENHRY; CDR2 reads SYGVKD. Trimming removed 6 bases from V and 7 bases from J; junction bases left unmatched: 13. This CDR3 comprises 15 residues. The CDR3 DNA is TGTGCCATCAGGGGCTACGGGACAGGAAATAGTGGCTACACCTTC. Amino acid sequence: CAIRGYGTGNSGYTF.

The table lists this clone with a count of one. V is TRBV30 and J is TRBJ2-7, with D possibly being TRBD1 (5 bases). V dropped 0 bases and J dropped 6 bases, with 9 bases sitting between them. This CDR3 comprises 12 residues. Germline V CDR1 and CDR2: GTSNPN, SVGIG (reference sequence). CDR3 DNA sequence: TGTGCCTGGAGTGTAGGGGCGTTCGAGCAGTACTTC. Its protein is CAWSVGAFEQYF.

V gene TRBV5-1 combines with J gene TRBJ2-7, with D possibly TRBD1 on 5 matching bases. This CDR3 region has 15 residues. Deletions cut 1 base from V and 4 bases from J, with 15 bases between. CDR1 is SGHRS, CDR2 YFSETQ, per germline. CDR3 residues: CASSLSTDISYEQYF. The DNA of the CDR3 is TGCGCCAGCAGCTTGTCGACGGACATATCATACGAGCAGTACTTC. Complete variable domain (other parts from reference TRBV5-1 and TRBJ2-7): KAGVTQTPRYLIKTRGQQVTLSCSPISGHRSVSWYQQTPGQGLQFLFEYFSETQRNKGNFPGRFSGRQFSNSRSEMNVSTLELGDSALYLCASSLSTDISYEQYFGPGTRLTVT.

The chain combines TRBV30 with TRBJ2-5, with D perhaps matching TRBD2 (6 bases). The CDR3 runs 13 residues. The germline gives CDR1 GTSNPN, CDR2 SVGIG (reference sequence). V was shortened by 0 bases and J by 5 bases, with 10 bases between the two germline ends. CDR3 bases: TGTGCCTGGAGTGTACTAGCTGAGGAGACCCAGTACTTC. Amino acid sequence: CAWSVLAEETQYF.

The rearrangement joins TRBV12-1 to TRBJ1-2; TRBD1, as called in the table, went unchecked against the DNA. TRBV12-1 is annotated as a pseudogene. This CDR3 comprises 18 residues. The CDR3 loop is CASSPSFPPTGFPYGYTF. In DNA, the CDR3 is TGTGCCAGCAGCCCCTCTTTCCCTCCCACAGGGTTCCCCTATGGCTACACCTTC.

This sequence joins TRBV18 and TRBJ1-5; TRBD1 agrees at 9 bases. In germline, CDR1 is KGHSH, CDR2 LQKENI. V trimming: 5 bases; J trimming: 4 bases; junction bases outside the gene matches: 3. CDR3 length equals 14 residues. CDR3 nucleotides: TGTGCCAGCTCAACCGGACAGGGGAATCAGCCCCAGCATTTT. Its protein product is CASSTGQGNQPQHF.

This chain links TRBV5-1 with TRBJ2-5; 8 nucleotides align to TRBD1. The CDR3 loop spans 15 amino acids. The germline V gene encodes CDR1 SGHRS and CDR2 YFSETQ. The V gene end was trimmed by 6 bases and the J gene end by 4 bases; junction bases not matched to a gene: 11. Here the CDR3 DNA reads TGCGCCAGCATCCGCGCCCCAGGGGGCGCAGAGACCCAGTACTTC. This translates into CASIRAPGGAETQYF. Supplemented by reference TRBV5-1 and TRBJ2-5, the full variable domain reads KAGVTQTPRYLIKTRGQQVTLSCSPISGHRSVSWYQQTPGQGLQFLFEYFSETQRNKGNFPGRFSGRQFSNSRSEMNVSTLELGDSALYLCASIRAPGGAETQYFGPGTRLLVL.

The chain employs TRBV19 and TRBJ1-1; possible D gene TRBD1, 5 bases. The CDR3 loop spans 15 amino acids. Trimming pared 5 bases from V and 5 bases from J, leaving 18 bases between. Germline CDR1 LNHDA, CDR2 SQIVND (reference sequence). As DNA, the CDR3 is TGTGCCAGTAGTCCCGGCTCGGGGGTTATAACTGAAGCTTTCTTT. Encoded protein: CASSPGSGVITEAFF.